This TCR beta chain was documented in a study of OX40 agonist ivuxolimab in advanced cancers. Study context: Patients were infused with ivuxolimab every 2 weeks at 0.01 to 10 mg/kg. Partial responses were achieved by three patients: one hepatocellular carcinoma, two cutaneous melanoma.

From germline, CDR1 is SGHRS and CDR2 YFSETQ. This CDR3 has 14 amino acids. Trimming cost V 4 bases and J 5 bases; bases outside gene matches: 3. Broader study findings: In the 0.1 to 3.0 mg/kg range, CD4+ and CD8+ blood T cells had expanded clonally by week 6.

The count of this clone is one. Antigen unknown. People who had autoimmune disease history or systemic immunosuppression were excluded. Only in-frame clones appear in the TCRdb table, and some are missing; sequencing was by immunoSEQ multiplex PCR. This sample has 100,000 to 120,000 clones, with approximately 90% found just once. Sequenced material: CD4+ or CD8+ T cells sorted from blood, taken in a trial of the OX40 agonist ivuxolimab. This TCR derives from an adult with an advanced solid tumor such as melanoma, head and neck, liver or kidney cancer. The genes are TRBV5-1 and TRBJ1-4, with TRBD1 matching over 9 bases. CDR3 nucleotide sequence: TGCGCCAGCAGCCCGGGGACAGGGAATGAAAAACTGTTTTTT. Its translation: CASSPGTGNEKLFF.